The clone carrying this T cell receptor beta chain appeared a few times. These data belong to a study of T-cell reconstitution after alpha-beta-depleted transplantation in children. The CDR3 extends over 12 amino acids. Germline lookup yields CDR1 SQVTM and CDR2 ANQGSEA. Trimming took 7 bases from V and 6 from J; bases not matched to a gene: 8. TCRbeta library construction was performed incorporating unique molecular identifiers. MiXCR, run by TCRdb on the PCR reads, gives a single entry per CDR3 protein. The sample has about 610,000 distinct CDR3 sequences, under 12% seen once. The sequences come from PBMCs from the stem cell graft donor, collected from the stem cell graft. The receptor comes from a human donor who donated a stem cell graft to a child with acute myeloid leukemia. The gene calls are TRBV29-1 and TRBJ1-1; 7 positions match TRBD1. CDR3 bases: TGCAGCGCTCTGACAGGGTCGGCTGAAGCTTTCTTT. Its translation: CSALTGSAEAFF.